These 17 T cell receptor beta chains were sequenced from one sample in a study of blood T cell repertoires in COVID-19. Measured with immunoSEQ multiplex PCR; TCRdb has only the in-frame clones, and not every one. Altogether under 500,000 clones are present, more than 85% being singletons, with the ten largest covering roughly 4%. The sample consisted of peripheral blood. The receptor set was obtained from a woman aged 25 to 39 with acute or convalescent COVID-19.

CDR3 sequence: CASSLGQPNQPQHF. CDR3 coding DNA: TGTGCCAGCAGTTTAGGACAGCCCAATCAGCCCCAGCATTTT. The V and J genes are TRBV27 and TRBJ1-5, with D maybe TRBD1 (6 bases). This CDR3 contains 14 residues. The germline CDR1 and CDR2 sequences are MNHEY and SMNVEV (reference sequence). V gave up 2 bases and J gave up 3 bases, with 8 bases separating them.

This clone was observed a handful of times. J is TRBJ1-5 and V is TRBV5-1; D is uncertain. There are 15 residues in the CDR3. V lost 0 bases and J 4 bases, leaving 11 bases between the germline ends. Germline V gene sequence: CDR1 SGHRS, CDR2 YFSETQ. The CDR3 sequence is CASSLEPGANQPQHF. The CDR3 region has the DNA TGCGCCAGCAGCTTGGAGCCGGGAGCTAATCAGCCCCAGCATTTT.

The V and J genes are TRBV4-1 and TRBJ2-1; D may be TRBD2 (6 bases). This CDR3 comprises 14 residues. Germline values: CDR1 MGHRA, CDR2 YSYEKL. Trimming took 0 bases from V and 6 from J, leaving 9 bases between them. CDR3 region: CASSQDPGVNEQFF. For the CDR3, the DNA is TGCGCCAGCAGCCAAGATCCGGGGGTCAATGAGCAGTTCTTC.

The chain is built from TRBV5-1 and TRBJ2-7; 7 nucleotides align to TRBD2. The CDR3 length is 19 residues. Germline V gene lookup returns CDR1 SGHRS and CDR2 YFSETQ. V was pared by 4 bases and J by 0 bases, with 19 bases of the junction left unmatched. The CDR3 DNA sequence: TGCGCCAGCAGCAATGGAGAGCTAGCGGTCCTGAGAAGCTCCTACGAGCAGTACTTC. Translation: CASSNGELAVLRSSYEQYF.

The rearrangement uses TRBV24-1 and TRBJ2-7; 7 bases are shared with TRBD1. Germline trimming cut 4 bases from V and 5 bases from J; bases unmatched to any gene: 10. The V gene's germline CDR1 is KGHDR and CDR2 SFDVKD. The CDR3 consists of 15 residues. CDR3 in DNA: TGTGCCACCAGTGACCCCCGGGACAGCATAGACGAGCAGTACTTC. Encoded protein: CATSDPRDSIDEQYF.

Here the CDR3 reads CASSLRSQRAINEQFF. The CDR3 DNA is TGTGCCAGCAGTTTAAGGTCCCAGCGGGCGATCAATGAGCAGTTCTTC. The rearrangement joins TRBV28 to TRBJ2-1; TRBD2 is a possible D gene (6 bases). Trimming took 2 bases from V and 6 from J, leaving 17 bases between them. The CDR3 sequence is 16 residues long. Germline assignment: CDR1 MDHEN and CDR2 SYDVKM. The full variable domain, with the rest looked up from reference TRBV28 and TRBJ2-1, is DVKVTQSSRYLVKRTGEKVFLECVQDMDHENMFWYRQDPGLGLRLIYFSYDVKMKEKGDIPEGYSVSREKKERFSLILESASTNQTSMYLCASSLRSQRAINEQFFGPGTRLTVL.

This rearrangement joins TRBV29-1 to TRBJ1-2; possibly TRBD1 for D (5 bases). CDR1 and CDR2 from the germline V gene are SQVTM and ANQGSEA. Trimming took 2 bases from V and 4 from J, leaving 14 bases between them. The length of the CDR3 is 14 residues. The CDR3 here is CSVEQAGLGYGYTF. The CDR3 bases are TGCAGCGTTGAACAGGCGGGGCTAGGCTATGGCTACACCTTC.

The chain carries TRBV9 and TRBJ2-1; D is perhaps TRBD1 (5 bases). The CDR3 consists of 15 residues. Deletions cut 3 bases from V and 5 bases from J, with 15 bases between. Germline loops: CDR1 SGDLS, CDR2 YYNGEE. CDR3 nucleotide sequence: TGTGCCAGCAGCGCCGACCTCAGGGTAAACAATGAGCAGTTCTTC. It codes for CASSADLRVNNEQFF. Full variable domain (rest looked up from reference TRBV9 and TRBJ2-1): DSGVTQTPKHLITATGQRVTLRCSPRSGDLSVYWYQQSLDQGLQFLIQYYNGEERAKGNILERFSAQQFPDLHSELNLSSLELGDSALYFCASSADLRVNNEQFFGPGTRLTVL.

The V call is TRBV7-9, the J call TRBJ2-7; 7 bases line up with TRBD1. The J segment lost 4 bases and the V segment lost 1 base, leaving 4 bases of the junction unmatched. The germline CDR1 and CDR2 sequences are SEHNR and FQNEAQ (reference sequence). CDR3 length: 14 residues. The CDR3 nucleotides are TGTGCCAGCAGCTTAGGTGGACAGGATTACGAGCAGTACTTC. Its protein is CASSLGGQDYEQYF. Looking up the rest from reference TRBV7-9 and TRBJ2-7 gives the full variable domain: DTGVSQNPRHKITKRGQNVTFRCDPISEHNRLYWYRQTLGQGPEFLTYFQNEAQLEKSRLLSDRFSAERPKGSFSTLEIQRTEQGDSAMYLCASSLGGQDYEQYFGPGTRLTVT.

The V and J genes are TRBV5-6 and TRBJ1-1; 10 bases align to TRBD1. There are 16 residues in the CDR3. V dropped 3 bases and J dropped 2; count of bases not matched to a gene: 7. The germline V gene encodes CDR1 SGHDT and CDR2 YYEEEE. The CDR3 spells CASSSRRTGGNTEAFF. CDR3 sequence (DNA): TGTGCCAGCAGCTCGAGGCGGACAGGGGGAAACACTGAAGCTTTCTTT.

For the CDR3, the DNA is TGTGCCAGCAGTTTAAATGGGTTCAGCGGGGGGGGCACAGATACGCAGTATTTT. Its translation: CASSLNGFSGGGTDTQYF. This chain links TRBV27 with TRBJ2-3, with 10 bases matching TRBD2. CDR1 is MNHEY and CDR2 is SMNVEV in the germline V gene (reference sequence). With 2 bases clipped from V and 1 base from J, the junction kept 9 bases outside the gene matches. This CDR3 comprises 18 residues.

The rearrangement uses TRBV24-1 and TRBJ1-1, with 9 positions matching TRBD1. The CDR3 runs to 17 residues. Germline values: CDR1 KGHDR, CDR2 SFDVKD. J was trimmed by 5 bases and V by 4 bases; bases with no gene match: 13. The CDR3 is CATSESGTGRERTEAFF. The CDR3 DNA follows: TGTGCCACCAGTGAATCCGGGACAGGGAGGGAGCGGACTGAAGCTTTCTTT.

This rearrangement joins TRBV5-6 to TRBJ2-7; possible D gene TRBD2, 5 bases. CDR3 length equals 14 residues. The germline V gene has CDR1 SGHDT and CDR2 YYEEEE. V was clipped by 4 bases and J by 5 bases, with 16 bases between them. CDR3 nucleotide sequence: TGTGCCAGCAGCCAGGCCTCGAGGGTCCACGAGCAGTACTTC. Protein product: CASSQASRVHEQYF.

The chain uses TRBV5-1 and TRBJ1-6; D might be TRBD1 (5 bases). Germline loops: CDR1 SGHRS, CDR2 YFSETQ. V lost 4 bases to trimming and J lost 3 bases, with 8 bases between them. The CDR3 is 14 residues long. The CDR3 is CASSHDSYNSPLHF. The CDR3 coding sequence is TGCGCCAGCAGCCACGACAGCTATAATTCACCCCTCCACTTT.

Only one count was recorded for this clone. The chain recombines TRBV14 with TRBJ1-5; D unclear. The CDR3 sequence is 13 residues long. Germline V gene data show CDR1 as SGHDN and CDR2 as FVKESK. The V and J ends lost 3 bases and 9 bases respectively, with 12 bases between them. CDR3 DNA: TGTGCCAGCAGCCAGGGCGGGAAGGGGCCCCAGCATTTT. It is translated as CASSQGGKGPQHF. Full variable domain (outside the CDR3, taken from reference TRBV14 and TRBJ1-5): EAGVTQFPSHSVIEKGQTVTLRCDPISGHDNLYWYRRVMGKEIKFLLHFVKESKQDESGMPNNRFLAERTGGTYSTLKVQPAELEDSGVYFCASSQGGKGPQHFGDGTRLSIL.

The CDR3 sequence: CSVMDRAVYEQFF. The DNA of the CDR3 is TGCAGCGTAATGGACAGGGCGGTGTATGAGCAGTTCTTC. This chain connects TRBV29-1 to TRBJ2-1; 8 bases align to TRBD1. The germline V gene has CDR1 SQVTM and CDR2 ANQGSEA. CDR3 length: 13 residues. The V segment lost 6 bases and the J segment 8 bases; nucleotides outside the gene matches: 9.

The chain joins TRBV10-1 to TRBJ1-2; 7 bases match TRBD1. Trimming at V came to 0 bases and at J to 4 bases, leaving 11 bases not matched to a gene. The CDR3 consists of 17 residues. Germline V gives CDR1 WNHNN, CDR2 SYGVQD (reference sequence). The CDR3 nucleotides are TGCGCCAGCAGTGAGTCCGTGGACAGGAGGGTCTCCTATGGCTACACCTTC. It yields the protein CASSESVDRRVSYGYTF.